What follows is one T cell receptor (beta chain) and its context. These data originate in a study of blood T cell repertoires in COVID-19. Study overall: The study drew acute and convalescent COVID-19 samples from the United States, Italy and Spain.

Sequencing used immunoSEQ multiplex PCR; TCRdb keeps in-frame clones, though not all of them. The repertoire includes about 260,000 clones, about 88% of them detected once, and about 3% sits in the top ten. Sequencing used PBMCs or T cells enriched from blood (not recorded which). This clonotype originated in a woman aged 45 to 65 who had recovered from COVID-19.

The CDR3 bases are TGTGCCAGCAGCCGCCCTAGCGGGAGAGGCGATGAGCAGTTCTTC. It specifies CASSRPSGRGDEQFF. The chain joins TRBV3-1 (or the pseudogene TRBV3-2) to TRBJ2-1, with 10 bases matching TRBD2. Trimming cost V 4 bases and J 8 bases; bases outside gene matches: 8. The CDR3 sequence is 15 residues long. Germline V CDR1 and CDR2: LGHDT, YNNKEL (reference sequence).